Below are 2 T cell receptor beta chains sequenced from a single sample in a study of shared clonotypes between healthy human individuals. The naive CD8 subset, CD45RO-negative cells positively selected for CCR7, excluded terminally differentiated effector memory CD45RA+ cells. Profiling relied on immunoSEQ multiplex PCR, and the TCRdb table lists in-frame clones only, not all of them. The sample carries some 2 million clones, about 95% recorded once. Material: naive CD8+ T cells sorted from blood. The source is a man between 18 and 35 years old in good health.

The rearrangement links TRBV30 to TRBJ1-1; D is ambiguous. This CDR3 is built from 13 residues. Per the germline V gene, CDR1 is GTSNPN and CDR2 is SVGIG (reference sequence). The germline V and J ends were trimmed by 1 base and 1 base, with 7 bases remaining between them. The CDR3 region is CAWSGSGNTEAFF. CDR3 in DNA: TGTGCCTGGAGTGGATCTGGGAACACTGAAGCTTTCTTT.

The chain recombines TRBV13 with TRBJ2-1; 10 positions match TRBD2. The ends lost 5 bases at V and 3 bases at J; junction bases unmatched: 7. The CDR3 contains 16 residues. Germline V gene data show CDR1 as PRHDT and CDR2 as FYEKMQ (reference sequence). CDR3 in DNA: TGTGCCAGCAGCCCAAGACGGACTAGCGGCTACAATGAGCAGTTCTTC. Its translation is CASSPRRTSGYNEQFF.